The sequence of this T cell receptor beta chain was determined in a study of identical twins. This clonotype was seen at least ten times. V lost 2 bases to trimming and J lost 7 bases; unmatched junction nucleotides: 5. The CDR3 totals 16 residues. One entry per CDR3 protein results from TCRdb running MiXCR on the 5' RACE reads. The repertoire holds 400,000 to 650,000 distinct CDR3 sequences, with approximately 22% as singletons. These data also formed part of another study, on T cells expressing NK-cell markers.

The TCR comes from a woman between 18 and 30 years old in good health. Sequences were obtained from CD4+ T cells sorted from blood. The rearrangement uses TRBV12-3 or TRBV12-4 and TRBJ2-2, with TRBD2 identical over 12 bases. The CDR3: CASSLSSGRANGELFF. DNA for the CDR3: TGTGCCAGCAGTTTATCTAGCGGGAGGGCCAACGGGGAGCTGTTTTTT.